Presented here are 8 T cell receptor beta chains from one specimen sequenced in a study of long-term antiretroviral therapy in people with HIV. Runs used v3.0 of the immunoSEQ assay and were done at survey level. Produced via immunoSEQ multiplex PCR; TCRdb's table is partial and in-frame only. The sample carries tens of thousands of clones, approximately 90% recorded once. The material sequenced was unsorted PBMCs, taken about 5.3 years after starting antiretroviral therapy. All receptors come from a woman between 35 and 50 years old with HIV.

The chain employs TRBV20-1 and TRBJ1-2, with D possibly being TRBD1 (5 bases). Trimming removed 5 bases at V and 5 bases at J, with 9 bases between. There are 11 residues in the CDR3. Germline V gene sequence: CDR1 DFQATT, CDR2 SNEGSKA (reference sequence). CDR3 DNA sequence: TGCAGTGCTCCCCGGGGGTATGGCTACACCTTC. Translating gives CSAPRGYGYTF.

The chain employs TRBV7-7 and TRBJ2-1, with 12 nucleotides matching TRBD1. CDR1 is SSHAT, CDR2 FNYEAQ, per germline (reference sequence). The CDR3 is 15 amino acids. The V gene end was trimmed by 1 base and the J gene end by 9 bases; junction bases not matched to a gene: 4. This chain's CDR3 is CASSLGGQGAGEQFF. As DNA, the CDR3 is TGTGCCAGCAGCTTAGGGGGACAGGGGGCTGGTGAGCAGTTCTTC.

The rearrangement joins TRBV25-1 to TRBJ2-2, with D possibly being TRBD2 (6 bases). The V gene's germline CDR1 is MGHDK and CDR2 SYGVNS. V lost 3 bases and J 5 bases, leaving 13 bases between the germline ends. CDR3 length: 15 residues. Here the CDR3 reads CASSEEAGRTGELFF. The CDR3 DNA is TGTGCCAGCAGTGAGGAGGCGGGGCGGACCGGGGAGCTGTTTTTT. Full variable domain (remainder filled in from reference TRBV25-1 and TRBJ2-2): EADIYQTPRYLVIGTGKKITLECSQTMGHDKMYWYQQDPGMELHLIHYSYGVNSTEKGDLSSESTVSRIRTEHFPLTLESARPSHTSQYLCASSEEAGRTGELFFGEGSRLTVL.

This clone was counted only a few times. The chain carries TRBV2 and TRBJ2-7, with 7 positions matching TRBD1. Germline V gene data show CDR1 as SNHLY and CDR2 as FYNNEI. CDR3 length equals 14 residues. With V trimmed by 5 bases and J by 3 bases, 7 bases remained unmatched. The CDR3 nucleotides read TGTGCCAGCAGTCCGGGACAGCCCAGCTACGAGCAGTACTTC. It yields the protein CASSPGQPSYEQYF.

V gene TRBV5-4 combines with J gene TRBJ2-1, with 7 bases fitting TRBD2. CDR3 length: 15 amino acids. Trimming removed 0 bases from V and 8 bases from J; junction bases left unmatched: 8. Germline CDR1 reads SGHNT; CDR2 reads YYREEE (reference sequence). The CDR3 DNA reads TGTGCCAGCAGCTTGGCTGGTAGCGGGTACCATGAGCAGTTCTTC. This sequence encodes CASSLAGSGYHEQFF. Drawing the rest from reference TRBV5-4 and TRBJ2-1, the complete variable domain is ETGVTQSPTHLIKTRGQQVTLRCSSQSGHNTVSWYQQALGQGPQFIFQYYREEENGRGNFPPRFSGLQFPNYSSELNVNALELDDSALYLCASSLAGSGYHEQFFGPGTRLTVL.

The chain couples TRBV7-8 to TRBJ1-1; D gene uncertain. This CDR3 region has 13 residues. V was trimmed by 2 bases and J by 2 bases, leaving 6 bases between them. Germline V gene sequence: CDR1 SGHVS, CDR2 FQNEAQ. The CDR3 DNA reads as TGTGCCAGCAGCTTATCAGTAAACACTGAAGCTTTCTTT. It codes for CASSLSVNTEAFF.

In nucleotides, the CDR3 is TGTGCCAGCTCACCACCCCTGGACAGTCCTGGCTACACCTTC. Translated, it gives CASSPPLDSPGYTF. The chain has TRBV18 and TRBJ1-2, with a tentative D call TRBD1 (6 bases). The V and J ends lost 0 bases and 7 bases respectively, with 12 bases between them. This CDR3 is built from 14 residues. The V gene's germline CDR1 is KGHSH and CDR2 LQKENI.

The rearrangement links TRBV5-1 to TRBJ2-2; TRBD1 matches 8 bases. The CDR3 extends over 16 amino acids. Germline V gives CDR1 SGHRS, CDR2 YFSETQ. Trimming removed 1 base from V and 0 bases from J; junction bases left unmatched: 2. Here the CDR3 DNA reads TGCGCCAGCAGCTTGTGGGACAGGACGAACACCGGGGAGCTGTTTTTT. It specifies CASSLWDRTNTGELFF.